This is a list of T cell receptor beta chains from one sample in a study of CD8+CD57+ T cells in acquired aplastic anemia. TCRdb reanalysed the reads using MiXCR and keeps one entry per CDR3 protein. In the table there are over 100,000 distinct CDR3 sequences, 35% to 50% of which are singletons. The sequenced material came from sorted CD4+, CD8+, or CD8+CD57+ T cells (not recorded which) from PBMCs. The origin of the receptors is a human donor in good health, serving as a control. The CDR3 runs from the conserved cysteine through the conserved F or W. Each record gives: J gene, V gene, clone size, D gene, CDR3 protein, CDR3 DNA. The D gene is left open where the match is weak. Clone size is shown for a subset of rows, as once, few, many or a class of expanded clone.

J: TRBJ1-1
V: TRBV4-2
size: many
D: -
CDR3: CASSQERPHTEAFF
DNA: TGTGCCAGCAGCCAAGAAAGGCCTCACACTGAAGCTTTCTTT

J: TRBJ2-2
V: TRBV12-3/TRBV12-4
size: few
D: TRBD2
CDR3: CASSLRLRAGGPMRSTGELFF
DNA: TGCGCCAGCAGTTTAAGATTGAGGGCGGGGGGGCCTATGAGGTCCACCGGGGAGCTGTTTTTT

J: TRBJ1-5
V: TRBV10-3
size: -
D: -
CDR3: CAISESGQPQHF
DNA: TGTGCCATCAGTGAGTCAGGACAGCCCCAGCATTTT

J: TRBJ1-1
V: TRBV5-1
size: many
D: -
CDR3: CASSLGQDTEAFF
DNA: TGCGCCAGCAGCTTGGGGCAGGACACTGAAGCTTTCTTT

J: TRBJ2-5
V: TRBV29-1
size: many
D: -
CDR3: CSVERDNGGTQYF
DNA: TGCAGCGTTGAGCGGGACAATGGAGGGACCCAGTACTTC

J: TRBJ2-7
V: TRBV5-1
size: many
D: -
CDR3: CASSSGTSSYEQYF
DNA: TGCGCCAGCAGTTCAGGGACCAGCTCCTACGAGCAGTACTTC

J: TRBJ2-3
V: TRBV10-3
size: -
D: TRBD2
CDR3: CAISTLAGGLADTQYF
DNA: TGTGCCATCAGCACACTAGCGGGGGGGCTCGCAGATACGCAGTATTTT

J: TRBJ2-7
V: TRBV4-2
size: -
D: -
CDR3: CASSQVNRILNNEQYF
DNA: TGTGCCAGCAGCCAAGTGAATAGGATATTGAACAATGAGCAGTACTTC

J: TRBJ2-3
V: TRBV15
size: -
D: TRBD1
CDR3: CATSRDGTVRDTQYF
DNA: TGTGCCACCAGCAGAGATGGGACAGTGCGCGATACGCAGTATTTT

J: TRBJ2-3
V: TRBV5-1
size: many
D: TRBD1
CDR3: CASSLKGQEGDTQYF
DNA: TGCGCCAGCAGCTTGAAGGGACAGGAGGGAGATACGCAGTATTTT

J: TRBJ1-2
V: TRBV6-1
size: many
D: -
CDR3: CASTGSMGNYGYTF
DNA: TGTGCCAGCACCGGGTCCATGGGGAACTATGGCTACACCTTC